This T cell receptor (beta chain) was found in a study of CD8+CD57+ T cells in acquired aplastic anemia. Study overall: Recorded DNA amounts for sorted CD4+ and CD8+ cells had an average of 3.2 ug.

This clonotype occurred a few times. Its antigen is not known. Broader study findings: Patients and controls shared just under 30 CD8+ CDR3 sequences, highly expressed in patients. The study found no significant CD8+ Simpson's diversity difference between patients and controls.

V dropped 2 bases and J dropped 5; count of bases not matched to a gene: 7. The CDR3 sequence is 15 residues long. Per germline, CDR1 DFQATT and CDR2 SNEGSKA (reference sequence). All patients picked for sequencing had shown, by flow cytometry, an expansion of CD8+CD57+ cells. When blood sampling took place, the patients had received no therapy. Template material for TCR beta VDJ and CDR3 profiling consisted of genomic DNA. TCRdb analysed the reads with MiXCR anew, one entry per CDR3 protein. The data contain approximately 100,000 distinct CDR3 sequences, around 70% of them singletons. The chain carries TRBV20-1 and TRBJ2-3; 10 bases are shared with TRBD2. The clonotype originates from a human donor with aplastic anemia. Sequencing was done on a sample of sorted CD4+, CD8+, or CD8+CD57+ T cells (not recorded which) from PBMCs. The CDR3 is CSARKAGGLGDTQYF. The CDR3 DNA reads as TGCAGTGCTAGAAAAGCGGGGGGGCTGGGAGATACGCAGTATTTT.